This T cell receptor (beta chain) was captured in a study of blood T cell repertoires in COVID-19. Study at large: Samples representing acute and convalescent COVID-19 were sourced from the United States, Italy and Spain. PBMCs, B-cell-depleted T cells, or T cells provided the cDNA or gDNA that made up the material.

This clone was found a few times. Source study methods: For nucleated cells, counts were estimated from reference gene primer amplification. Method: immunoSEQ multiplex PCR; TCRdb's copy keeps in-frame clones and lacks some. The V and J calls and clone size were taken over from that table, and D and trimming were inferred from the DNA. Here the sample spans about 250,000 clones, about 84% being singletons. There are 9 residues in the CDR3. Germline values: CDR1 WNHNN, CDR2 SYGVQD (reference sequence). The TCR comes from an elderly woman with COVID-19, enrolled during active disease. The material sequenced was peripheral blood. This chain uses TRBV10-1 with TRBJ2-7; 7 positions agree with TRBD1. CDR3 DNA sequence: TGCGCAGGGGGCGACGAGCAGTACGTC. Translated: CAGGDEQYV.